This is a list of T cell receptor beta chains from one sample in a study of shared clonotypes between healthy human individuals. The data were produced by immunoSEQ multiplex PCR, yet TCRdb's version contains in-frame clones alone and is incomplete. This table has some 2 million clones, over 85% appearing once. Sequenced input: naive CD8+ T cells sorted from blood. The receptors derive from a man younger than 30 in good health. CDR3s include the opening cysteine and the closing phenylalanine or tryptophan. Each record gives: J gene, D gene, clone size, V gene, CDR3 protein, CDR3 DNA. D genes are given only for firm matches. For some rows the clone size is stated as once, few or many, or as a class when expanded; others skip it.

J gene: TRBJ2-7
D gene: .
clone size: .
V gene: TRBV9
CDR3 protein: CASGPGAYEQYF
CDR3 DNA: TGTGCCAGCGGCCCAGGGGCCTACGAGCAGTACTTC

J gene: TRBJ2-7
D gene: TRBD1
clone size: .
V gene: TRBV7-9
CDR3 protein: CASSLARRGPAYEQYF
CDR3 DNA: TGTGCCAGCAGCTTAGCGCGCAGGGGGCCGGCATACGAGCAGTACTTC

J gene: TRBJ2-3
D gene: .
clone size: .
V gene: TRBV4-3
CDR3 protein: CASSRVSTDTQYF
CDR3 DNA: TGCGCCAGCAGCCGAGTAAGCACAGATACGCAGTATTTT

J gene: TRBJ2-7
D gene: TRBD2
clone size: once
V gene: TRBV15
CDR3 protein: CATRLAGGNSYEQYF
CDR3 DNA: TGTGCCACCAGGCTAGCGGGAGGGAACTCCTACGAGCAGTACTTC

J gene: TRBJ2-5
D gene: TRBD2
clone size: .
V gene: TRBV7-6
CDR3 protein: CASSPNGGLASETQYF
CDR3 DNA: TGTGCCAGCAGCCCCAATGGCGGACTAGCATCGGAGACCCAGTACTTC

J gene: TRBJ2-1
D gene: .
clone size: .
V gene: TRBV6-1
CDR3 protein: CASSEALLWVPSSYNEQFF
CDR3 DNA: TGTGCCAGCAGTGAAGCGCTTCTGTGGGTCCCGAGCTCCTACAATGAGCAGTTCTTC

J gene: TRBJ1-6
D gene: .
clone size: .
V gene: TRBV7-9
CDR3 protein: CASSSPGGTRRGDSPLHF
CDR3 DNA: TGTGCCAGCAGCTCCCCCGGGGGGACTAGAAGAGGGGATTCACCCCTCCACTTT

J gene: TRBJ2-3
D gene: .
clone size: .
V gene: TRBV5-6
CDR3 protein: CASSLAGRGTDTQYF
CDR3 DNA: TGTGCCAGCAGCTTGGCCGGTCGGGGCACAGATACGCAGTATTTT

J gene: TRBJ1-4
D gene: TRBD1
clone size: .
V gene: TRBV13
CDR3 protein: CASSPGQGGQLFF
CDR3 DNA: TGTGCCAGCAGCCCGGGACAGGGGGGACAACTGTTTTTT

J gene: TRBJ1-2
D gene: .
clone size: .
V gene: TRBV4-1
CDR3 protein: CASSQQHADSNYGYTF
CDR3 DNA: TGCGCCAGCAGCCAACAACACGCGGACAGCAACTATGGCTACACCTTC

J gene: TRBJ1-6
D gene: .
clone size: .
V gene: TRBV19
CDR3 protein: CASSMDGGARYNSPLHF
CDR3 DNA: TGTGCCAGTAGTATGGATGGGGGAGCCCGCTATAATTCACCCCTCCACTTT

J gene: TRBJ2-7
D gene: .
clone size: .
V gene: TRBV11-1
CDR3 protein: CASSLVGQGSLGLYEQYF
CDR3 DNA: TGTGCCAGCAGCCTGGTGGGTCAGGGCTCTCTCGGATTGTACGAGCAGTACTTC

J gene: TRBJ2-3
D gene: .
clone size: .
V gene: TRBV10-2
CDR3 protein: CASSEFGGSDTQYF
CDR3 DNA: TGCGCCAGCAGTGAGTTTGGGGGGTCAGATACGCAGTATTTT

J gene: TRBJ1-2
D gene: .
clone size: .
V gene: TRBV28
CDR3 protein: CASSFETEGNYGYTF
CDR3 DNA: TGTGCCAGCAGTTTTGAGACAGAGGGGAACTATGGCTACACCTTC

J gene: TRBJ2-1
D gene: .
clone size: .
V gene: TRBV9
CDR3 protein: CASSPPSDWDEQFF
CDR3 DNA: TGTGCCAGCAGCCCCCCGTCCGACTGGGATGAGCAGTTCTTC

J gene: TRBJ2-7
D gene: .
clone size: .
V gene: TRBV11-2
CDR3 protein: CASSQSPGQNYEQYF
CDR3 DNA: TGTGCCAGCAGCCAAAGCCCGGGACAAAACTACGAGCAGTACTTC

J gene: TRBJ2-1
D gene: TRBD2
clone size: .
V gene: TRBV6-5
CDR3 protein: CASSYVGGVYNEQFF
CDR3 DNA: TGTGCCAGCAGTTACGTCGGGGGGGTGTACAATGAGCAGTTCTTC

J gene: TRBJ2-7
D gene: TRBD2
clone size: .
V gene: TRBV13
CDR3 protein: CASSRLAGVFSYEQYF
CDR3 DNA: TGTGCCAGCTCCCGACTAGCGGGAGTGTTCTCCTACGAGCAGTACTTC

J gene: TRBJ2-7
D gene: TRBD2
clone size: .
V gene: TRBV7-2
CDR3 protein: CASSLGTSGSSYEQYF
CDR3 DNA: TGTGCCAGCAGCCTAGGGACTAGCGGGAGTTCCTACGAGCAGTACTTC

J gene: TRBJ2-3
D gene: .
clone size: .
V gene: TRBV9
CDR3 protein: CASSYDTDTQYF
CDR3 DNA: TGTGCCAGCAGCTACGACACAGATACGCAGTATTTT

J gene: TRBJ2-2
D gene: .
clone size: few
V gene: TRBV7-8
CDR3 protein: CASSLGTGELFF
CDR3 DNA: TGTGCCAGCAGCTTAGGCACCGGGGAGCTGTTTTTT

J gene: TRBJ1-6
D gene: .
clone size: .
V gene: TRBV28
CDR3 protein: CASSLLREGDSPLHF
CDR3 DNA: TGTGCCAGCAGTTTACTGAGGGAAGGTGATTCACCCCTCCACTTT

J gene: TRBJ1-5
D gene: TRBD1
clone size: .
V gene: TRBV7-9
CDR3 protein: CASSKQGFQSQPQHF
CDR3 DNA: TGTGCCAGCAGCAAACAGGGGTTTCAAAGTCAGCCCCAGCATTTT

J gene: TRBJ2-7
D gene: .
clone size: .
V gene: TRBV4-1
CDR3 protein: CASSQVEGAPLTYEQYF
CDR3 DNA: TGCGCCAGCAGCCAAGTGGAGGGGGCCCCCTTAACCTACGAGCAGTACTTC

J gene: TRBJ1-1
D gene: TRBD1
clone size: .
V gene: TRBV2
CDR3 protein: CASFRRDRGTEAFF
CDR3 DNA: TGTGCCAGTTTCCGCCGGGACAGGGGAACTGAAGCTTTCTTT

J gene: TRBJ2-1
D gene: .
clone size: once
V gene: TRBV29-1
CDR3 protein: CSVDEGYAYNEQFF
CDR3 DNA: TGCAGCGTCGATGAGGGTTATGCCTACAATGAGCAGTTCTTC

J gene: TRBJ1-2
D gene: TRBD1
clone size: .
V gene: TRBV7-9
CDR3 protein: CASSPSEGARDYGYTF
CDR3 DNA: TGTGCCAGCAGCCCATCGGAGGGGGCCAGGGACTATGGCTACACCTTC

J gene: TRBJ2-1
D gene: .
clone size: .
V gene: TRBV4-1
CDR3 protein: CASSQAREQFF
CDR3 DNA: TGCGCCAGCAGCCAAGCCCGTGAGCAGTTCTTC

J gene: TRBJ1-1
D gene: TRBD1
clone size: .
V gene: TRBV4-1
CDR3 protein: CASSQTGGNTEAFF
CDR3 DNA: TGCGCCAGCAGCCAGACAGGGGGCAACACTGAAGCTTTCTTT

J gene: TRBJ2-7
D gene: .
clone size: .
V gene: TRBV15
CDR3 protein: CATSFAGYEQYF
CDR3 DNA: TGTGCCACCAGCTTTGCAGGGTACGAGCAGTACTTC

J gene: TRBJ2-1
D gene: TRBD2
clone size: .
V gene: TRBV4-1
CDR3 protein: CASSQEGPSGMYNEQFF
CDR3 DNA: TGCGCCAGCAGCCAAGAGGGGCCTAGCGGGATGTACAATGAGCAGTTCTTC

J gene: TRBJ2-3
D gene: .
clone size: .
V gene: TRBV30
CDR3 protein: CAWSLIGSTDTQYF
CDR3 DNA: TGTGCCTGGAGTCTGATCGGGAGTACAGATACGCAGTATTTT

J gene: TRBJ1-2
D gene: .
clone size: .
V gene: TRBV27
CDR3 protein: CASSFGGTDGYTF
CDR3 DNA: TGTGCCAGCAGTTTCGGGGGCACGGATGGCTACACCTTC

J gene: TRBJ2-3
D gene: TRBD1
clone size: once
V gene: TRBV10-2
CDR3 protein: CASSGGDRSDTQYF
CDR3 DNA: TGCGCCAGCAGTGGGGGGGACAGGTCAGATACGCAGTATTTT

J gene: TRBJ2-1
D gene: .
clone size: .
V gene: TRBV11-2
CDR3 protein: CASSTDYPNNEQFF
CDR3 DNA: TGTGCCAGCAGCACGGACTATCCAAACAATGAGCAGTTCTTC

J gene: TRBJ1-1
D gene: .
clone size: .
V gene: TRBV29-1
CDR3 protein: CSVVEGQGWNTEAFF
CDR3 DNA: TGCAGCGTTGTAGAGGGGCAGGGCTGGAACACTGAAGCTTTCTTT

J gene: TRBJ1-1
D gene: TRBD1
clone size: .
V gene: TRBV5-4
CDR3 protein: CASSGGTGPSAFF
CDR3 DNA: TGTGCCAGCAGCGGGGGGACAGGGCCATCCGCTTTCTTT

J gene: TRBJ2-2
D gene: TRBD1
clone size: .
V gene: TRBV7-3
CDR3 protein: CASSLNSVGTGDAGELFF
CDR3 DNA: TGTGCCAGCAGCTTAAATTCAGTTGGGACAGGGGATGCCGGGGAGCTGTTTTTT

J gene: TRBJ1-1
D gene: .
clone size: .
V gene: TRBV30
CDR3 protein: CAWTGDVTEAFF
CDR3 DNA: TGTGCCTGGACAGGGGATGTCACTGAAGCTTTCTTT

J gene: TRBJ2-7
D gene: .
clone size: .
V gene: TRBV7-9
CDR3 protein: CASSSYRDYEQYF
CDR3 DNA: TGTGCCAGCAGCTCCTACAGGGACTACGAGCAGTACTTC